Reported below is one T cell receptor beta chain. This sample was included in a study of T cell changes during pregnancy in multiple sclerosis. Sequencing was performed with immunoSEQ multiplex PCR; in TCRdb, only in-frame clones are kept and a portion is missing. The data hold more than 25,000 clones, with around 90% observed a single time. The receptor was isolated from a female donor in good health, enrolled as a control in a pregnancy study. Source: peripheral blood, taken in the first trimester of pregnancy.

Here the CDR3 DNA reads TGTGCCAGCAGTTACCCAGGGGATGAGGGTGGCTACACCTTC. Translated: CASSYPGDEGGYTF. The chain uses TRBV6-9 and TRBJ1-2, with a weak D call TRBD1 (6 bases). Germline assignment: CDR1 MNHGY and CDR2 SVAAGI. This CDR3 contains 14 residues. The V and J ends lost 3 bases and 7 bases respectively, with 15 bases between them.